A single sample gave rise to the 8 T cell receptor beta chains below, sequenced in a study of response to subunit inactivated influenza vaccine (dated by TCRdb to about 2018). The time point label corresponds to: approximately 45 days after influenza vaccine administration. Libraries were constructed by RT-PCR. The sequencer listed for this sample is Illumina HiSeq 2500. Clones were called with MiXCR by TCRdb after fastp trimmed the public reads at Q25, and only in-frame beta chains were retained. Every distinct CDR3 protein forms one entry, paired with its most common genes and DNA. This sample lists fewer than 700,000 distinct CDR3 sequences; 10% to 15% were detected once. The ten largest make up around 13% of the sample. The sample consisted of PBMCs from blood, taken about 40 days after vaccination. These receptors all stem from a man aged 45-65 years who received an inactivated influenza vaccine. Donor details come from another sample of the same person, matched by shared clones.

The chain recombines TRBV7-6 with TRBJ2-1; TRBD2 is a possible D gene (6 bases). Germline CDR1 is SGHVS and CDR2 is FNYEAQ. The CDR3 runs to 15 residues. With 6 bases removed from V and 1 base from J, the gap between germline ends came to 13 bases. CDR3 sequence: CASSRNRGSYNEQFF. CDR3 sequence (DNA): TGTGCCAGCAGTCGTAATCGGGGGTCCTACAATGAGCAGTTCTTC.

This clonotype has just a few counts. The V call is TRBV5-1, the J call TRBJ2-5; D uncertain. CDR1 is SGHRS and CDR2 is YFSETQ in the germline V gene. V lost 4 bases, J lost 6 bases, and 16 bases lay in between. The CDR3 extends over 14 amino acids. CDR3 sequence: CASSLGSGVKTQYF. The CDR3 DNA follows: TGCGCCAGCAGCCTGGGGTCTGGGGTGAAGACCCAGTACTTC.

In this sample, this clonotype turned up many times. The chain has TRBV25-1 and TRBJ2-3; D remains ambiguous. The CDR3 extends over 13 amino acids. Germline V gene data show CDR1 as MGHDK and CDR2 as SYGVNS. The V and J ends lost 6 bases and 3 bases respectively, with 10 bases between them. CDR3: CASRPSGTDTQYF. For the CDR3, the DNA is TGTGCCAGCAGGCCCAGTGGGACAGATACGCAGTATTTT.

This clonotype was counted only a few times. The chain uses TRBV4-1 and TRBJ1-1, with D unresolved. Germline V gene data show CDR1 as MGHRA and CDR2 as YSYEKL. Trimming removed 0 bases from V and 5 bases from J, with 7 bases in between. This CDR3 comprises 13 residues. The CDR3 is CASSQDGRTEAFF. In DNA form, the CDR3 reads TGCGCCAGCAGCCAAGATGGTAGAACTGAAGCTTTCTTT.

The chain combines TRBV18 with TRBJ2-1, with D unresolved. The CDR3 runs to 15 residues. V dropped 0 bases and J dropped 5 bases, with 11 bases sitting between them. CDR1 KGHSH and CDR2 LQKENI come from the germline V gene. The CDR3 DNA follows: TGTGCCAGCTCACCACCAGGCTATGGAGACAATGAGCAGTTCTTC. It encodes CASSPPGYGDNEQFF.

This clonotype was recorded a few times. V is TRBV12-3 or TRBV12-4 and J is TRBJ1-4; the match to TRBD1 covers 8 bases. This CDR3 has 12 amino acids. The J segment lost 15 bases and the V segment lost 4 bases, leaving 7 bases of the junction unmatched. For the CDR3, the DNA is TGTGCCAGCAGTTCCCAGGGGGCAGTTTTGTTTTTT. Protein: CASSSQGAVLFF.

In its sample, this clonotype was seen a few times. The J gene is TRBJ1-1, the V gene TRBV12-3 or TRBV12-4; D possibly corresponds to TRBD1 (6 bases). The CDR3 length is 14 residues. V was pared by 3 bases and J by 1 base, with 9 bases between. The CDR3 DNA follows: TGTGCCAGCAGTTTGGACAGTCCGAACACTGAAGCTTTCTTT. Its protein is CASSLDSPNTEAFF.

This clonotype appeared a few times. CDR3 amino acids: CASGQGGSYEQYF. DNA for the CDR3: TGTGCCTCAGGACAGGGGGGGTCTTACGAGCAGTACTTC. The genes are TRBV28 and TRBJ2-7; 10 bases match TRBD1. This CDR3 comprises 13 residues. J gave up 4 bases and V 11 bases, and 8 bases lay outside the gene matches. Germline CDR1 MDHEN, CDR2 SYDVKM. Based on the CDR3 plus reference TRBV28 and TRBJ2-7, the full variable domain is DVKVTQSSRYLVKRTGEKVFLECVQDMDHENMFWYRQDPGLGLRLIYFSYDVKMKEKGDIPEGYSVSREKKERFSLILESASTNQTSMYLCASGQGGSYEQYFGPGTRLTVT.